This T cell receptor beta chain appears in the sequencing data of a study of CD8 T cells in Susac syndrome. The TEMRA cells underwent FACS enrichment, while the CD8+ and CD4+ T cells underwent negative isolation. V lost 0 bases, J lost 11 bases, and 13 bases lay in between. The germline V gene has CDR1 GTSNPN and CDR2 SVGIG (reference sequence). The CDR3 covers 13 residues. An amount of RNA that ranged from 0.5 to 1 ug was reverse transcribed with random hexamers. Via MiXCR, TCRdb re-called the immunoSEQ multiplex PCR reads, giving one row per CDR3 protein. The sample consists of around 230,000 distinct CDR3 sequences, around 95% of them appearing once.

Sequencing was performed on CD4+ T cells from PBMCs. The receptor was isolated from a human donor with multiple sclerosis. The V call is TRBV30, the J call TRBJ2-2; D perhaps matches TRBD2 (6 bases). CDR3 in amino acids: CAWSVFSAGELFF. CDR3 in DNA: TGTGCCTGGAGTGTATTTTCTGCGGGAGAGCTGTTTTTT.